This TCR beta chain was identified during a study of cytomegalovirus exposure and HLA in healthy donors. Study-wide background: The 120 or so validation repertoires used a platform that matched the one used for the approximately 610 first-cohort repertoires, as a later analysis reported. Study observations and caveats: TCR beta chains numbering roughly 150 were designated cytomegalovirus-associated. Clusters of TCRs from the first cohort tended to co-occur in the 120 validation repertoires (as a later analysis found). Diagnosis of cytomegalovirus status made by the classifier reportedly showed high specificity and sensitivity.

Concerning this clone itself: Its antigen remains unknown.

The CDR3 extends over 15 amino acids. V lost 6 bases, J lost 5 bases, and 8 bases stayed unmatched. Germline V gene lookup returns CDR1 MNHEY and CDR2 SMNVEV (reference sequence). Some clones are missing from TCRdb's copy, which holds only in-frame ones; the method was immunoSEQ multiplex PCR. The sample consists of 35,000 to 55,000 clones, 90% to 95% of them appearing once. Material for sequencing was PBMCs. The rearrangement uses TRBV27 and TRBJ2-1; 9 bases are shared with TRBD2. The clonotype was recovered from a woman younger than 35 in good health and CMV-seronegative. CDR3 sequence: CASRSPAGGDNEQFF. The CDR3 DNA is TGTGCCAGCAGATCACCTGCGGGAGGGGACAATGAGCAGTTCTTC.